The 21 T cell receptor beta chains reported below all come from one sample, sequenced in a study of T cells expressing NK-cell markers. With the 5' RACE reads reprocessed, TCRdb shows one record per CDR3 protein and no DNA. The listing contains 150,000 to 200,000 distinct CDR3 sequences. Material: blood T cells: a sorted CD56 or NKG2C T cell subset, CD4+ or CD8+ T cells, or bulk PBMC T cells (not recorded which). These TCRs come from a man aged 18-69 years in good health.

V gene TRBV6-2 or TRBV6-3 combines with J gene TRBJ1-1. The CDR3 is made up of 14 amino acids. Germline V gene lookup returns CDR1 MNHEY and CDR2 SVGEGT. CDR3 protein: CASSYVQGGTEAFF.

The CDR3 spells CASSFRRGGGLTDTQYF. The J gene is TRBJ2-3, the V gene TRBV12-3 or TRBV12-4; lacking DNA, the TRBD1 call made by TCRdb goes unchecked. The CDR3 runs 17 residues.

The rearrangement joins TRBV7-9 to TRBJ1-2. The CDR3 sequence is 14 residues long. CDR1 is SEHNR and CDR2 is FQNEAQ in the germline V gene (reference sequence). The CDR3 sequence is CASSLSASHYGYTF.

The rearrangement links TRBV29-1 to TRBJ1-2. The germline V gene encodes CDR1 SQVTM and CDR2 ANQGSEA. The CDR3 extends over 11 amino acids. CDR3 protein: CSVDGYYGYTF.

V is TRBV7-6 and J is TRBJ2-5; without DNA, the TCRdb call of TRBD1 cannot be checked. CDR1 and CDR2 from the germline V gene are SGHVS and FNYEAQ. There are 12 residues in the CDR3. CDR3 sequence reads: CASFPSPGTQYF. The complete variable domain, with remaining parts taken from reference TRBV7-6 and TRBJ2-5, reads GAGVSQSPRYKVTKRGQDVALRCDPISGHVSLYWYRQALGQGPEFLTYFNYEAQQDKSGLPNDRFSAERPEGSISTLTIQRTEQRDSAMYRCASFPSPGTQYFGPGTRLLVL.

This chain links TRBV19 with TRBJ2-6. The germline V gene has CDR1 LNHDA and CDR2 SQIVND (reference sequence). This CDR3 region has 15 residues. The CDR3 here is CASSIIFSGANVLTF.

V usage is TRBV15 and J usage is TRBJ2-1; the TCRdb D gene call, TRBD1, has no DNA to confirm it. The CDR3 has 16 residues. The germline V gene encodes CDR1 LNHNV and CDR2 YYDKDF (reference sequence). The CDR3 region is CATSRDRNIGGNEQFF. Together with reference TRBV15 and TRBJ2-1, the CDR3 gives the full variable domain: DAMVIQNPRYQVTQFGKPVTLSCSQTLNHNVMYWYQQKSSQAPKLLFHYYDKDFNNEADTPDNFQSRRPNTSFCFLDIRSPGLGDTAMYLCATSRDRNIGGNEQFFGPGTRLTVL.

The CDR3 protein is CASSERQGIGNEQFF. The gene calls are TRBV19 and TRBJ2-1; TCRdb designates TRBD1, a call that cannot be tested without DNA. This CDR3 is built from 15 residues. CDR1 LNHDA and CDR2 SQIVND come from the germline V gene (reference sequence).

V is TRBV20-1 and J is TRBJ2-7; TCRdb's D call of TRBD2 is untestable without DNA. Germline assignment: CDR1 DFQATT and CDR2 SNEGSKA (reference sequence). CDR3 size: 20 residues. The CDR3 is CSASTGSGASGGPNLNEQYF.

This chain uses TRBV6-5 with TRBJ2-3; the D call from TCRdb, TRBD2, cannot be confirmed without DNA. The CDR3 has 15 amino acids. Germline V gives CDR1 MNHEY, CDR2 SVGAGI. CDR3 in amino acids: CASSLYDGLTDTQYF.

This chain links TRBV12-3 or TRBV12-4 with TRBJ1-2; TCRdb's D call of TRBD1 is untestable without DNA. This CDR3 is 12 amino acids long. The CDR3: CASSGGPDGYTF.

The rearrangement links TRBV6-2 or TRBV6-3 to TRBJ2-7; checking the TCRdb D call of TRBD2 is not possible without DNA. This CDR3 region has 15 residues. Germline CDR1 is MNHEY and CDR2 is SVGEGT. The CDR3 spells CASSRTSGGPYEQYF.

This chain uses TRBV19 with TRBJ2-2. From germline, CDR1 is LNHDA and CDR2 SQIVND (reference sequence). This CDR3 is 13 amino acids long. The CDR3 loop is CASSLASPGELFF.

This sequence joins TRBV12-3 or TRBV12-4 and TRBJ1-1; TCRdb calls TRBD1, which cannot be checked without DNA. The CDR3 length is 11 residues. CDR3 in amino acids: CASSLKGGAFF.

The chain is built from TRBV5-1 and TRBJ2-1; the D call from TCRdb, TRBD1, cannot be confirmed without DNA. The V gene's germline CDR1 is SGHRS and CDR2 YFSETQ. The CDR3 has 17 residues. CDR3 region: CASSLYPGGMGNNEQFF.

The CDR3 spells CASSEWRERDEQYF. The chain has TRBV6-1 and TRBJ2-7; TCRdb's D call, TRBD2, is unchecked because there is no DNA. The CDR3 length is 14 residues. From germline, CDR1 is MNHNS and CDR2 SASEGT.

The genes are TRBV7-9 and TRBJ2-3; TCRdb's D call of TRBD2 is untestable without DNA. Germline assignment: CDR1 SEHNR and CDR2 FQNEAQ (reference sequence). The CDR3 is 13 amino acids. The CDR3 is CADGLAEVDTQYF.

The chain carries TRBV6-4 and TRBJ2-1; TCRdb picks TRBD1, but there is no DNA to check that call. The CDR3 runs to 14 residues. Per the germline V gene, CDR1 is MRHNA and CDR2 is SNTAGT. CDR3 sequence reads: CASSEGQGAHEQFF.

The chain recombines TRBV6-5 with TRBJ1-2; TCRdb's D gene call, TRBD1, goes unchecked for lack of DNA. Germline loops: CDR1 MNHEY, CDR2 SVGAGI. The CDR3 consists of 14 residues. CDR3 loop: CASSYAPLNEGYTF.

The chain combines TRBV6-5 with TRBJ2-4. CDR1 and CDR2 from the germline V gene are MNHEY and SVGAGI. This CDR3 contains 15 residues. The CDR3 loop is CASSYSRFEENIQYF.

The chain's CDR3 is CASRHSNRDYSTDTQYF. The chain carries TRBV3-1 and TRBJ2-3; TCRdb's D gene call, TRBD2, goes unchecked for lack of DNA. The CDR3 sequence is 17 residues long. Germline loops: CDR1 LGHDT, CDR2 YNNKEL (reference sequence).